The rows below give T cell receptor beta chains drawn from one sample of a study of glioma-infiltrating T cells after dendritic cell vaccination. Profiling relied on immunoSEQ multiplex PCR, and the TCRdb table lists in-frame clones only, not all of them. The sample contains about 73,000 clones, almost 85% of which appear only once. Sequenced here: blood, sampled before dendritic cell vaccination. Receptors originate from a human donor with glioblastoma. Each CDR3 is given with its conserved first and last residue. The order of the fields is V gene, D gene, J gene, clone size, CDR3 protein, CDR3 DNA. D genes are given only for firm matches. Expanded clones are given a class, and other clones once, few, many or no size at all.

V gene: TRBV6-5
D gene: TRBD1
J gene: TRBJ1-2
clone size: .
CDR3 protein: CASSSQGTNLNYGYTF
CDR3 DNA: TGTGCCAGCAGTTCACAGGGGACAAATCTTAACTATGGCTACACCTTC

V gene: TRBV7-9
D gene: TRBD1
J gene: TRBJ1-1
clone size: .
CDR3 protein: CASSPPGGLGTEAFF
CDR3 DNA: TGTGCCAGCAGCCCCCCAGGGGGCCTGGGGACTGAAGCTTTCTTT

V gene: TRBV7-6
D gene: TRBD1
J gene: TRBJ1-6
clone size: .
CDR3 protein: CASSLGTGGQYNSPLHF
CDR3 DNA: TGTGCCAGCAGCTTGGGGACAGGGGGCCAATATAATTCACCCCTCCACTTT

V gene: TRBV11-2
D gene: TRBD1
J gene: TRBJ1-2
clone size: once
CDR3 protein: CASSLGGQGRYYGYTF
CDR3 DNA: TGTGCCAGCAGCTTAGGAGGACAGGGGAGGTACTATGGCTACACCTTC

V gene: TRBV6-1
D gene: .
J gene: TRBJ1-2
clone size: .
CDR3 protein: CASSESGYGSYGYTF
CDR3 DNA: TGTGCCAGCAGTGAATCAGGGTACGGAAGCTATGGCTACACCTTC

V gene: TRBV11-1
D gene: TRBD2
J gene: TRBJ2-3
clone size: .
CDR3 protein: CASSLSSGLTDTQYF
CDR3 DNA: TGTGCCAGCAGCTTATCTAGCGGACTCACAGATACGCAGTATTTT

V gene: TRBV27
D gene: TRBD2
J gene: TRBJ2-1
clone size: .
CDR3 protein: CASGTKYNEQFF
CDR3 DNA: TGTGCTAGCGGGACAAAATACAATGAGCAGTTCTTC

V gene: TRBV19
D gene: .
J gene: TRBJ1-2
clone size: .
CDR3 protein: CASSADRYNGYTF
CDR3 DNA: TGTGCCAGTAGTGCCGACAGGTACAATGGCTACACCTTC

V gene: TRBV14
D gene: TRBD1
J gene: TRBJ1-1
clone size: once
CDR3 protein: CASSDRALGTEAFF
CDR3 DNA: TGTGCCAGCAGCGACAGGGCCCTGGGCACTGAAGCTTTCTTT

V gene: TRBV28
D gene: TRBD1
J gene: TRBJ1-2
clone size: .
CDR3 protein: CASSSTGTGVDGYTF
CDR3 DNA: TGTGCCAGCAGTTCAACCGGGACAGGGGTAGATGGCTACACCTTC

V gene: TRBV28
D gene: TRBD1
J gene: TRBJ1-4
clone size: .
CDR3 protein: CASIQTGASEKLFF
CDR3 DNA: TGTGCCAGCATACAGACAGGGGCTTCGGAAAAACTGTTTTTT

V gene: TRBV5-6
D gene: TRBD2
J gene: TRBJ2-5
clone size: .
CDR3 protein: CASSSGLAGGQETQYF
CDR3 DNA: TGTGCCAGCAGCTCAGGACTAGCGGGGGGACAAGAGACCCAGTACTTC

V gene: TRBV28
D gene: TRBD1
J gene: TRBJ1-4
clone size: .
CDR3 protein: CASTLGGTGGEKLFF
CDR3 DNA: TGTGCCAGCACCCTGGGAGGGACAGGGGGAGAAAAACTGTTTTTT

V gene: TRBV6-5
D gene: TRBD1
J gene: TRBJ2-1
clone size: .
CDR3 protein: CASGLPGQGNGEQFF
CDR3 DNA: TGTGCCAGCGGGTTACCGGGACAGGGGAATGGTGAGCAGTTCTTC

V gene: TRBV6-1
D gene: TRBD1
J gene: TRBJ2-2
clone size: medium-sized
CDR3 protein: CASMPGTGDTGELFF
CDR3 DNA: TGTGCCAGCATGCCCGGGACAGGGGACACCGGGGAGCTGTTTTTT

V gene: TRBV7-8
D gene: .
J gene: TRBJ2-1
clone size: .
CDR3 protein: CASSLGRGGYNEQFF
CDR3 DNA: TGTGCCAGCAGCTTAGGTCGGGGAGGTTACAATGAGCAGTTCTTC

V gene: TRBV19
D gene: .
J gene: TRBJ1-2
clone size: once
CDR3 protein: CASSIGGGSGYTF
CDR3 DNA: TGTGCCAGTAGTATTGGGGGGGGCAGTGGCTACACCTTC

V gene: TRBV6-1
D gene: TRBD1
J gene: TRBJ1-2
clone size: .
CDR3 protein: CASIPGQGAVGYTF
CDR3 DNA: TGTGCCAGCATCCCGGGACAGGGGGCGGTTGGCTACACCTTC

V gene: TRBV7-8
D gene: TRBD1
J gene: TRBJ1-3
clone size: .
CDR3 protein: CASSARTNPGGSGNTIYF
CDR3 DNA: TGTGCCAGCAGCGCACGTACAAATCCAGGGGGATCGGGAAACACCATATATTTT

V gene: TRBV4-2
D gene: .
J gene: TRBJ1-1
clone size: .
CDR3 protein: CASSQGLMNTEAFF
CDR3 DNA: TGTGCCAGCAGCCAAGGACTTATGAACACTGAAGCTTTCTTT

V gene: TRBV7-9
D gene: .
J gene: TRBJ2-3
clone size: .
CDR3 protein: CASSLGSTPDTQYF
CDR3 DNA: TGTGCCAGCAGCTTAGGGTCTACCCCAGATACGCAGTATTTT

V gene: TRBV19
D gene: TRBD1
J gene: TRBJ2-5
clone size: .
CDR3 protein: CASSSTGNEAQYF
CDR3 DNA: TGTGCCAGTAGTTCGACAGGGAATGAGGCCCAGTACTTC

V gene: TRBV27
D gene: .
J gene: TRBJ2-3
clone size: .
CDR3 protein: CASSSYTGLADTQYF
CDR3 DNA: TGTGCCAGCAGTTCCTACACAGGGTTAGCAGATACGCAGTATTTT

V gene: TRBV19
D gene: .
J gene: TRBJ2-5
clone size: .
CDR3 protein: CASGTGSQETQYF
CDR3 DNA: TGTGCCAGCGGGACCGGGAGCCAAGAGACCCAGTACTTC

V gene: TRBV4-1
D gene: TRBD2
J gene: TRBJ2-2
clone size: .
CDR3 protein: CASSPLAGVVTGELFF
CDR3 DNA: TGCGCCAGCAGCCCATTAGCGGGAGTAGTTACCGGGGAGCTGTTTTTT

V gene: TRBV11-3
D gene: .
J gene: TRBJ1-1
clone size: .
CDR3 protein: CASSHSKRNTEAFF
CDR3 DNA: TGTGCCAGCAGCCACAGTAAAAGGAACACTGAAGCTTTCTTT

V gene: TRBV20-1
D gene: .
J gene: TRBJ1-1
clone size: .
CDR3 protein: CSVAGDTEAFF
CDR3 DNA: TGCAGTGTGGCAGGGGACACTGAAGCTTTCTTT

V gene: TRBV6-1
D gene: .
J gene: TRBJ1-5
clone size: .
CDR3 protein: CASSAKTGSSNQPQHF
CDR3 DNA: TGTGCCAGCAGTGCGAAGACTGGGTCTAGCAATCAGCCCCAGCATTTT

V gene: TRBV10-2
D gene: .
J gene: TRBJ1-5
clone size: .
CDR3 protein: CASSEGVRQPQHF
CDR3 DNA: TGCGCCAGCAGTGAGGGAGTACGGCAGCCCCAGCATTTT